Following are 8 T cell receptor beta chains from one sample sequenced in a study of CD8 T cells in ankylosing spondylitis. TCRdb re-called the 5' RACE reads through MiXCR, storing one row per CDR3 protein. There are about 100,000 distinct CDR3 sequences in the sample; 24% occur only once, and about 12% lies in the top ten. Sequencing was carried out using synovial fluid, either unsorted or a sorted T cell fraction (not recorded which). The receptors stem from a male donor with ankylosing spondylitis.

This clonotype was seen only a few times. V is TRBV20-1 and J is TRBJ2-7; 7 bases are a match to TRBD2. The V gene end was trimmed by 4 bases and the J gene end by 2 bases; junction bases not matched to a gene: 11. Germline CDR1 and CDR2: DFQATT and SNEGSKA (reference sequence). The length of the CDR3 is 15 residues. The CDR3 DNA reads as TGCAGTGCTATCCTCATGGAGCGGGATACCTACGAGCAGTACTTC. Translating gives CSAILMERDTYEQYF.

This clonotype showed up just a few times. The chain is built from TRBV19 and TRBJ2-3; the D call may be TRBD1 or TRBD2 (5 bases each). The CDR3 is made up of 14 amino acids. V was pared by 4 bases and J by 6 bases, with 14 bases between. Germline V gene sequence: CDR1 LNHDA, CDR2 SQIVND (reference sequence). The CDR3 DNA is TGTGCCAGTAGTACGGGGACCATACTCGATACGCAGTATTTT. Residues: CASSTGTILDTQYF.

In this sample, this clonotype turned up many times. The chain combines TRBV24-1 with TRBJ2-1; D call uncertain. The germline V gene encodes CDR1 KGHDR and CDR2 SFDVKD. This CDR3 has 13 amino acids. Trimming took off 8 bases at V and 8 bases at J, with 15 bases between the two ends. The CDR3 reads CATTTDKVHEQFF. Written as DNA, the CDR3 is TGTGCCACCACCACTGATAAGGTCCATGAGCAGTTCTTC.

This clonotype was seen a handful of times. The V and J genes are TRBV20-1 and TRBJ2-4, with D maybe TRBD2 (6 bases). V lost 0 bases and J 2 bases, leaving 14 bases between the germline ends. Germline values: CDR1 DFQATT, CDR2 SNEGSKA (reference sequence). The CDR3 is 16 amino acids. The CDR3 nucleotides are TGCAGTGCTAGAGATTTAAGCGGGTTAACCAAAAACATTCAGTACTTC. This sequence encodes CSARDLSGLTKNIQYF.

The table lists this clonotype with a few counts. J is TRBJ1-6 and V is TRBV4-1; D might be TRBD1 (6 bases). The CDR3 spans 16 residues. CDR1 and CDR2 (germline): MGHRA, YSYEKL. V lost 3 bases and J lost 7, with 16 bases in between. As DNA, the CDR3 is TGCGCCAGCAGCCAGGCCGGGACACGGACAAATTCACCCCTCCACTTT. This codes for CASSQAGTRTNSPLHF.

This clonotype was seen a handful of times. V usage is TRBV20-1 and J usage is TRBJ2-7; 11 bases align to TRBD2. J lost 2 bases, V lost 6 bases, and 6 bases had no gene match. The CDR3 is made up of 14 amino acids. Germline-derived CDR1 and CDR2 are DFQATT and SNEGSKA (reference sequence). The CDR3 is CSADSGRAPYEQYF. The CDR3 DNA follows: TGCAGTGCCGATAGCGGGAGGGCTCCCTACGAGCAGTACTTC.

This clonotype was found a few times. CDR3 bases: TGCGCCAGCAGCCAAACTAGCGGTCTTTCCTACGAGCAGTACTTC. Residues: CASSQTSGLSYEQYF. The chain carries TRBV4-1 and TRBJ2-7, with 8 bases fitting TRBD2. The trim removed 2 bases at V and 1 base at J, leaving 4 bases unmatched. The CDR3 spans 15 residues. In germline, CDR1 is MGHRA, CDR2 YSYEKL.

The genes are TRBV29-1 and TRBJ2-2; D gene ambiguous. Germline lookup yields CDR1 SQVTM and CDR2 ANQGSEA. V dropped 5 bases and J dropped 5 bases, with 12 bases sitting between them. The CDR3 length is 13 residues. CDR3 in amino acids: CSVLQSRTGELFF. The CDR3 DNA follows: TGCAGCGTTTTACAGTCCCGGACCGGGGAGCTGTTTTTT.